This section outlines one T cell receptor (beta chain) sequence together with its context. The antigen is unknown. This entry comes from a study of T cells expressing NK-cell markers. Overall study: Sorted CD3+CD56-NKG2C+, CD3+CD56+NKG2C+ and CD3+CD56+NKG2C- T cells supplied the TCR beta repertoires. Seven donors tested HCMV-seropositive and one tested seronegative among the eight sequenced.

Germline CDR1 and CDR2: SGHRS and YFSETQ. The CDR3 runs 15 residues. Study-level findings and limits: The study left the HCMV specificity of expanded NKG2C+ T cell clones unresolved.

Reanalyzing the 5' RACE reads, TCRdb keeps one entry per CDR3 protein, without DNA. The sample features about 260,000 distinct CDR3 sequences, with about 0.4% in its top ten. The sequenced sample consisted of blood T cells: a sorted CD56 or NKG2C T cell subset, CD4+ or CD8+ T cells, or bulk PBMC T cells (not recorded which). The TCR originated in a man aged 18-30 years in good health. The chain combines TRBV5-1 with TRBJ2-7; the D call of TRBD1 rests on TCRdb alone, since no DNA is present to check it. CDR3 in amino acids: CASSLAPTGDHEQYF.